This TCR beta chain was sequenced for a study of blood T cell repertoires in COVID-19. The CDR3 comprises 11 residues, both ends counted. Each participant's cohort was designated according to participant-reported clinical history. All exposed participants met a person with COVID-19 within 2 weeks before entering the study. As concerns this clone: No conserved phenylalanine or tryptophan is present at the end of the CDR3, so a read error is the likely explanation. No DNA is shown, since the ends of the CDR3 on it are uncertain; the CDR3 is the one TCRdb lists.

Some clones are missing from TCRdb's copy, which holds only in-frame ones; the method was immunoSEQ multiplex PCR. Among fewer than 250,000 clones listed, around 89% were seen once. The clonotype originates from a man aged 25 to 45 who had been exposed to COVID-19. This chain connects TRBV7-5 to TRBJ1-3; the table's TRBD1 call for D was not verified on the DNA. TRBV7-5 is listed as a pseudogene. Material for sequencing was PBMCs or T cells enriched from blood (not recorded which). This CDR3 is CVRSPYRGGWS.